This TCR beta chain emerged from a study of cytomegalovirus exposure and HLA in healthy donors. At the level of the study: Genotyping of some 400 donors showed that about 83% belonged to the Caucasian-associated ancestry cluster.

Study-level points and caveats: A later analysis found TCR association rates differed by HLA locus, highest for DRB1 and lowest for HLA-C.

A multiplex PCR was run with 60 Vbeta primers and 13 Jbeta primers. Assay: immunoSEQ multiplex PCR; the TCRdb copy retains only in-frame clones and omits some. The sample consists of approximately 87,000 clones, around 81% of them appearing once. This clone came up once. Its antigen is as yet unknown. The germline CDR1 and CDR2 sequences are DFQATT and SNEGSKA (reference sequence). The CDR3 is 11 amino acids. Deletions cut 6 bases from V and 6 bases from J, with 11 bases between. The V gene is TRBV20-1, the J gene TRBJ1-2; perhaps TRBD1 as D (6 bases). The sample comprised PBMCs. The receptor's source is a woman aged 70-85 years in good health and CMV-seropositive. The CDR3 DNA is TGCAGTGCCCCAGGGGCGGATGGCTACACCTTC. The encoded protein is CSAPGADGYTF.